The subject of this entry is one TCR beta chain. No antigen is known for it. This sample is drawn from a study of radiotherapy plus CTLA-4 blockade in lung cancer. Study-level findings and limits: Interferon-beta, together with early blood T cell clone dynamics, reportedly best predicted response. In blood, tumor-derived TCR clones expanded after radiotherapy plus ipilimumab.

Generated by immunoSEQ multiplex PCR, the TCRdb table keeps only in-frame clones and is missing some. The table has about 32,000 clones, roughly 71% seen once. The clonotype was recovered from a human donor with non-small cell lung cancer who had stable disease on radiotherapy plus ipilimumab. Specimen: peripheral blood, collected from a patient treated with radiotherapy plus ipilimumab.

In nucleotides, the CDR3 is TGTGCCAGTAGTTTGAAGGGACAGAGTATAGGCAATCAGCCCCAGCATTTT. This sequence encodes CASSLKGQSIGNQPQHF. The chain links TRBV19 to TRBJ1-5; 7 bases are shared with TRBD1. The V segment lost 5 bases and the J segment 2 bases; nucleotides outside the gene matches: 12. This CDR3 region has 17 residues. Germline CDR1 LNHDA, CDR2 SQIVND (reference sequence).